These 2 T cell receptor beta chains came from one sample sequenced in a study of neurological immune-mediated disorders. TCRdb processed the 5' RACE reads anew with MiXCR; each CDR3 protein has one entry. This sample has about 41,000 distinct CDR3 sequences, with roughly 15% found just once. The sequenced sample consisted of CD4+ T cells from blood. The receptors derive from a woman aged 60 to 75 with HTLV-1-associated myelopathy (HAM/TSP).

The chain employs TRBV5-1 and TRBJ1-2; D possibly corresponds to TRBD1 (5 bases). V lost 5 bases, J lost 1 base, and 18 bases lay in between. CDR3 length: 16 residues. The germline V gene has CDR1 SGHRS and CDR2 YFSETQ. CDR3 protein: CASSRADSSFNYGYTF. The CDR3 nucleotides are TGCGCCAGCAGTCGTGCCGACAGCAGCTTTAACTATGGCTACACCTTC.

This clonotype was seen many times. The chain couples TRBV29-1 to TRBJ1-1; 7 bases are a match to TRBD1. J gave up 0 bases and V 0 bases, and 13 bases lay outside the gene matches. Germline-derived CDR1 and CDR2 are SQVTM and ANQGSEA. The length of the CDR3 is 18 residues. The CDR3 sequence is CSVEDLGDSDFLNTEAFF. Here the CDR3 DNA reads TGCAGCGTTGAAGATCTCGGGGACAGTGATTTTCTGAACACTGAAGCTTTCTTT.